The 30 T cell receptor beta chains reported below all come from one sample, sequenced in a study of vaccination and CD4 T cells after COVID-19. Treatment in this sample: 10-day PBMC culture with coronavirus spike peptide pools or control peptides (ViraFEST assay). CD4+ T cells that had been cultured provided DNA sequenced with the Oncomine TCR Beta short-read assay. TCRdb independently ran MiXCR on the PCR reads; one entry per CDR3 protein. Counted here are some 16,000 distinct CDR3 sequences, roughly 45% occurring once; the ten biggest clones make up around 7.8%. These TCRs' antigens remain unknown. The source was CD4+ T cells from blood, cultured in vitro, collected after SARS-CoV-2 vaccination. The source is a human donor who had recovered from COVID-19.

This clonotype has only a few counts. This chain joins TRBV20-1 and TRBJ2-7; 10 nucleotides align to TRBD2. The germline CDR1 and CDR2 sequences are DFQATT and SNEGSKA (reference sequence). V lost 7 bases, J lost 3 bases, and 6 bases stayed unmatched. CDR3 length: 13 residues. The CDR3 loop is CSVASGSYYEQYF. CDR3 in DNA: TGCAGTGTGGCTAGCGGGAGTTACTACGAGCAGTACTTC.

The rearrangement joins TRBV15 to TRBJ2-7; 10 bases align to TRBD1. The CDR3 totals 15 residues. V lost 1 base to trimming and J lost 1 base; unmatched junction nucleotides: 1. The germline V gene has CDR1 LNHNV and CDR2 YYDKDF (reference sequence). The CDR3 reads CATSRGTGGSYEQYF. As DNA, the CDR3 is TGTGCCACCAGCAGAGGGACAGGGGGTTCCTACGAGCAGTACTTC.

The sample holds a few counts of this clonotype. The genes are TRBV20-1 and TRBJ1-2; 7 nucleotides line up with TRBD1. CDR3 length: 14 amino acids. Looked up from germline, CDR1 is DFQATT and CDR2 is SNEGSKA (reference sequence). The J segment lost 2 bases and the V segment lost 7 bases, leaving 10 bases of the junction unmatched. The CDR3 nucleotides are TGCAGTGGGTATCGGCAGGGGGGGAACTATGGCTACACCTTC. Encoded protein: CSGYRQGGNYGYTF.

This rearrangement joins TRBV28 to TRBJ2-2; 14 bases agree with TRBD2. CDR1 MDHEN and CDR2 SYDVKM come from the germline V gene. V was clipped by 5 bases and J by 8 bases; unmatched bases: 13. This CDR3 is 18 amino acids long. Here the CDR3 reads CASSPGEGLAGVTGELFF. Here the CDR3 DNA reads TGTGCCAGCAGTCCCGGGGAGGGACTAGCGGGAGTGACTGGGGAGCTGTTTTTT.

This sequence joins TRBV5-4 and TRBJ2-2, with D uncertain. Germline V gives CDR1 SGHNT, CDR2 YYREEE (reference sequence). This CDR3 comprises 15 residues. The ends were cut back, 0 bases at V and 4 bases at J, with 10 bases in the middle. The CDR3 sequence: CASSLGLPVTGELFF. CDR3 sequence (DNA): TGTGCCAGCAGCTTGGGTCTACCAGTCACCGGGGAGCTGTTTTTT. The variable domain in full, completed from reference TRBV5-4 and TRBJ2-2, reads ETGVTQSPTHLIKTRGQQVTLRCSSQSGHNTVSWYQQALGQGPQFIFQYYREEENGRGNFPPRFSGLQFPNYSSELNVNALELDDSALYLCASSLGLPVTGELFFGEGSRLTVL.

This CDR3 reads CASSLGGGTQYF. CDR3 in DNA: TGTGCCAGCAGCTTAGGAGGGGGCACTCAGTACTTC. The chain has TRBV7-2 and TRBJ2-4, with 7 bases fitting TRBD1. The CDR3 is 12 amino acids. V lost 1 base and J lost 12; bases outside the gene matches: 3. The germline V gene encodes CDR1 SGHTA and CDR2 FQGNSA.

This clonotype was seen a few times. In DNA form, the CDR3 reads TGTGCCACCAGTGGGGGTTACTGGCAGGGGAATACCGGGGAGCTGTTTTTT. As protein: CATSGGYWQGNTGELFF. The genes are TRBV24-1 and TRBJ2-2; D is possibly TRBD1 (6 bases). CDR1 KGHDR and CDR2 SFDVKD come from the germline V gene. The length of the CDR3 is 17 residues. The V and J ends lost 5 bases and 5 bases respectively, with 20 bases between them.

This clonotype was observed a few times. The J gene is TRBJ2-3, the V gene TRBV24-1; 7 bases align to TRBD2. The CDR3 extends over 16 amino acids. Germline trimming cut 3 bases from V and 1 base from J; bases unmatched to any gene: 6. Germline-derived CDR1 and CDR2 are KGHDR and SFDVKD. CDR3 nucleotides: TGTGCCACCAGTGATATTAGCGGGCACGGCACAGATACGCAGTATTTT. Encoded protein: CATSDISGHGTDTQYF.

The table lists this clonotype with a few counts. The chain has TRBV2 and TRBJ2-2; 10 nucleotides agree with TRBD2. The CDR3 extends over 15 amino acids. Looked up from germline, CDR1 is SNHLY and CDR2 is FYNNEI. The trim removed 7 bases at V and 2 bases at J, leaving 4 bases unmatched. CDR3 sequence reads: CASTQLAGNTGELFF. The CDR3 DNA reads as TGTGCCAGCACCCAACTAGCGGGAAACACCGGGGAGCTGTTTTTT.

The chain employs TRBV7-9 and TRBJ2-5; no clear D. Trimming left V 0 bases short and J 0 bases short, with 11 bases between. CDR3 size: 16 residues. Germline lookup yields CDR1 SEHNR and CDR2 FQNEAQ (reference sequence). CDR3: CASSLALGLNQETQYF. The CDR3 nucleotides are TGTGCCAGCAGCTTAGCCCTCGGGCTGAACCAAGAGACCCAGTACTTC. Together with reference TRBV7-9 and TRBJ2-5, the CDR3 gives the full variable domain: DTGVSQNPRHKITKRGQNVTFRCDPISEHNRLYWYRQTLGQGPEFLTYFQNEAQLEKSRLLSDRFSAERPKGSFSTLEIQRTEQGDSAMYLCASSLALGLNQETQYFGPGTRLLVL.

This clonotype has only a few counts. The V gene is TRBV5-3, the J gene TRBJ2-7; 8 positions match TRBD2. TRBV5-3 is classed as an ORF, of uncertain function. This CDR3 is 18 amino acids long. V lost 1 base, J lost 0 bases, and 12 bases stayed unmatched. The CDR3 loop reads CARSLPLNGRGGSYEQYF. The CDR3 nucleotides read TGTGCCAGAAGCTTGCCACTGAACGGGAGGGGAGGCTCCTACGAGCAGTACTTC.

The chain has TRBV20-1 and TRBJ2-1; 9 positions agree with TRBD2. Germline V gene lookup returns CDR1 DFQATT and CDR2 SNEGSKA (reference sequence). The CDR3 is made up of 13 amino acids. J lost 7 bases, V lost 3 bases, and 4 bases had no gene match. The DNA of the CDR3 is TGCAGTGCTAGGGTTGCGGGAGGGAATGAGCAGTTCTTC. Translated, it gives CSARVAGGNEQFF.

The chain links TRBV20-1 to TRBJ2-2, with D perhaps TRBD1 (6 bases). Trimming cost V 0 bases and J 5 bases, with 13 bases left between them. Per the germline V gene, CDR1 is DFQATT and CDR2 is SNEGSKA (reference sequence). CDR3 length equals 15 residues. In DNA, the CDR3 is TGCAGTGCTAGAGATCCCACAGGGAGAACCGGGGAGCTGTTTTTT. Residues: CSARDPTGRTGELFF.

This clonotype has more than one count but fewer than ten. The chain is built from TRBV7-2 and TRBJ2-5; no reliable D call. The CDR3 is 13 residues long. Trimming removed 1 base from V and 2 bases from J, with 5 bases in between. The germline gives CDR1 SGHTA, CDR2 FQGNSA. CDR3 protein: CASSLVLQETQYF. In DNA form, the CDR3 reads TGTGCCAGCAGCTTAGTACTACAAGAGACCCAGTACTTC.

This clonotype has a handful of counts. This chain uses TRBV12-3 or TRBV12-4 with TRBJ2-2, with no clear D. V lost 10 bases, J lost 5 bases, and 14 bases lay in between. CDR3 size: 13 residues. Written as DNA, the CDR3 is TGTGCCACTTCGACTCTAAAGACCGGGGAGCTGTTTTTT. It is translated as CATSTLKTGELFF.

This clonotype came up a few times. The chain recombines TRBV20-1 with TRBJ1-2; no reliable D call. CDR1 is DFQATT and CDR2 is SNEGSKA in the germline V gene (reference sequence). The germline V and J ends were trimmed by 0 bases and 2 bases, with 1 base remaining between them. The CDR3 contains 11 residues. CDR3 loop: CSARENYGYTF. The CDR3 nucleotides are TGCAGTGCTAGAGAGAACTATGGCTACACCTTC.

As for this clonotype: Relative to the germline gene, one junction end is altered; a read error may explain this. The chain combines TRBV6-5 with TRBJ2-3; 9 bases fit TRBD2. The CDR3 is 19 residues long. The germline gives CDR1 MNHEY, CDR2 SVGAGI. DNA for the CDR3: TGTGCCAGCAGTTACTCGACGGGTGCGGGAGGGGCCTCCACAGATGCGCAGTATTTT. It translates to CASSYSTGAGGASTDAQYF.

The chain couples TRBV10-3 to TRBJ2-7; 9 bases align to TRBD1. The CDR3 length is 13 residues. The V gene end was trimmed by 10 bases and the J gene end by 3 bases; junction bases not matched to a gene: 7. Germline CDR1 reads ENHRY; CDR2 reads SYGVKD. The CDR3 coding sequence is TGTGCCACCTCTCGGGACAGGGTCTACGAGCAGTACTTC. This translates into CATSRDRVYEQYF.

The CDR3 is CASSLTGDGTEAFF. The CDR3 DNA follows: TGTGCCAGCAGCTTAACAGGGGATGGGACTGAAGCTTTCTTT. The chain carries TRBV11-1 and TRBJ1-1; 7 positions match TRBD1. V trimming: 2 bases; J trimming: 5 bases; junction bases outside the gene matches: 5. The germline V gene has CDR1 SGHAT and CDR2 FQDESV (reference sequence). This CDR3 spans 14 amino acids.

V is TRBV20-1 and J is TRBJ1-5; D gene ambiguous. V lost 3 bases, J lost 8 bases, and 14 bases lay in between. From germline, CDR1 is DFQATT and CDR2 SNEGSKA (reference sequence). The CDR3 contains 13 residues. CDR3 protein: CSARGPLGEPQHF. CDR3 nucleotide sequence: TGCAGTGCTAGGGGCCCCCTGGGAGAGCCCCAGCATTTT.

The chain employs TRBV20-1 and TRBJ2-1, with TRBD2 identical over 7 bases. The germline CDR1 and CDR2 sequences are DFQATT and SNEGSKA (reference sequence). The CDR3 is 16 residues long. With 3 bases clipped from V and 7 bases from J, the junction kept 15 bases outside the gene matches. The CDR3 loop reads CSASEGAGAGLNEQFF. In DNA form, the CDR3 reads TGCAGTGCTAGCGAGGGTGCGGGAGCAGGTTTGAATGAGCAGTTCTTC.

This chain links TRBV20-1 with TRBJ2-7; TRBD2 aligns across 14 bases. This CDR3 region has 14 residues. Trimming cost V 4 bases and J 7 bases; bases outside gene matches: 6. Per germline, CDR1 DFQATT and CDR2 SNEGSKA (reference sequence). For the CDR3, the DNA is TGCAGTGCTACGGGACTAGCGGGAGTGAGGGAGCAGTACTTC. Amino acid sequence: CSATGLAGVREQYF.

The genes are TRBV20-1 and TRBJ2-7, with 12 bases fitting TRBD1. Germline V gene lookup returns CDR1 DFQATT and CDR2 SNEGSKA (reference sequence). Trimming removed 4 bases from V and 5 bases from J; junction bases left unmatched: 12. The CDR3 covers 16 residues. Here the CDR3 reads CSAKTLRDRGRNEQYF. CDR3 DNA sequence: TGCAGTGCTAAAACGCTCCGGGACAGGGGGCGCAACGAGCAGTACTTC.

The CDR3 DNA follows: TGTGCCAGCCGAAACTCGGGACTAGCGGGACCTCACGAGCAGTACTTC. It is translated as CASRNSGLAGPHEQYF. The chain links TRBV19 to TRBJ2-7, with TRBD2 identical over 13 bases. This CDR3 is 16 amino acids long. V trimming: 9 bases; J trimming: 5 bases; junction bases outside the gene matches: 13. CDR1 is LNHDA, CDR2 SQIVND, per germline (reference sequence).

Judged by abundance, this clonotype is medium-sized. CDR3 sequence (DNA): TGCAGTGCCCATCCAACTGACAGGGGGATGGGTCAGCCCCAGCATTTT. Translating it yields CSAHPTDRGMGQPQHF. The V and J genes are TRBV20-1 and TRBJ1-5; 9 nucleotides agree with TRBD1. CDR1 DFQATT and CDR2 SNEGSKA come from the germline V gene (reference sequence). This CDR3 comprises 16 residues. Losses at the gene ends were 6 bases for V and 6 bases for J; bases not matched to a gene: 15.

J is TRBJ2-7 and V is TRBV6-1; the match to TRBD1 covers 12 bases. In germline, CDR1 is MNHNS, CDR2 SASEGT. Trimming removed 4 bases from V and 4 bases from J; junction bases left unmatched: 5. The CDR3 extends over 15 amino acids. The CDR3 here is CASSGRDRGRYEQYF. In DNA, the CDR3 is TGTGCCAGCAGTGGCCGGGACAGGGGGCGGTACGAGCAGTACTTC.

The chain recombines TRBV20-1 with TRBJ2-7; D is unclear. Trimming removed 6 bases at V and 3 bases at J, with 9 bases between. There are 11 residues in the CDR3. Germline V gene data show CDR1 as DFQATT and CDR2 as SNEGSKA (reference sequence). CDR3 sequence: CSAPESYEQYF. The CDR3 DNA follows: TGCAGTGCCCCTGAAAGCTACGAGCAGTACTTC.

The chain employs TRBV20-1 and TRBJ1-2, with a weak D call TRBD1 (6 bases). From germline, CDR1 is DFQATT and CDR2 SNEGSKA (reference sequence). Trimming pared 5 bases from V and 4 bases from J, leaving 17 bases between. This CDR3 is 14 amino acids long. In DNA, the CDR3 is TGCAGTGCTCCCCAACAGGGTGGGGGCTATGGCTACACCTTC. Its translation: CSAPQQGGGYGYTF.

This clonotype has a single count. This chain links TRBV28 with TRBJ1-1; the D is unclear. V lost 6 bases and J 4 bases, leaving 6 bases between the germline ends. Germline loops: CDR1 MDHEN, CDR2 SYDVKM. This CDR3 region has 11 residues. The CDR3 loop reads CASRTSTEAFF. The CDR3 region has the DNA TGTGCCAGCAGAACCTCCACTGAAGCTTTCTTT. The entire variable domain, with the rest obtained from reference TRBV28 and TRBJ1-1, is as follows: DVKVTQSSRYLVKRTGEKVFLECVQDMDHENMFWYRQDPGLGLRLIYFSYDVKMKEKGDIPEGYSVSREKKERFSLILESASTNQTSMYLCASRTSTEAFFGQGTRLTVV.

In its sample, this clonotype was seen a few times. V usage is TRBV6-1 and J usage is TRBJ2-1; possibly TRBD2 for D (6 bases). This CDR3 region has 11 residues. V was cut by 5 bases and J by 9 bases, with 8 bases left in between. The V gene's germline CDR1 is MNHNS and CDR2 SASEGT. CDR3 in DNA: TGTGCCAGCAGTCCGGAGGGTGAGCAGTTCTTC. This encodes CASSPEGEQFF.